The 23 T cell receptor beta chains given below trace back to one sample, sequenced in a study of immune heterogeneity within non-small cell lung tumors. Multiplex PCR employing 32 V and 13 J primers generated amplicons of the TCR beta CDR3. MiXCR, applied by TCRdb to the multiplex PCR reads, yields one record per CDR3 protein. The top ten hold 20% to 25% of the sample, which has about 2,800 distinct CDR3 sequences, roughly 15% seen once. Each sample used 600 to 700 ng of genomic DNA from bulk tumor tissue. Several biopsies were spaced far apart within each primary tumor and obtained as surgery took place. Patients underwent curative surgery for non-small cell lung cancer (untreated and newly diagnosed). What was sequenced was lung tumor tissue. These receptors were collected from a female donor with non-small cell lung cancer.

This clonotype ranks as large. The CDR3 loop reads CASSPSGTGNEQYF. CDR3 bases: TGTGCCAGCAGCCCTTCGGGGACGGGTAACGAGCAGTACTTC. The chain links TRBV9 to TRBJ2-7, with D perhaps given as TRBD1 or TRBD2 (5 bases each). From germline, CDR1 is SGDLS and CDR2 YYNGEE. This CDR3 spans 14 amino acids. V shed 4 bases and J shed 5 bases, with 16 bases lying between them.

This clonotype is large within its sample. J is TRBJ1-5 and V is TRBV25-1, with 9 bases lining up with TRBD1. V shed 3 bases and J 5 bases; nucleotides not matched to a gene: 5. CDR3 length: 15 amino acids. Germline assignment: CDR1 MGHDK and CDR2 SYGVNS. The CDR3 DNA sequence: TGTGCCAGCAGTGATACCGGGACAGGGCATCAGCCCCAGCATTTT. This codes for CASSDTGTGHQPQHF.

To note about this clonotype: Sequence at one end of the junction differs from germline and may be a read error. The CDR3 loop is CASSLTGWGRTEAFF. CDR3 in DNA: TGTGCCAGCAGTTTAACGGGCTGGGGTAGAACTGAGGCTTTCTTT. The J gene is TRBJ1-1, the V gene TRBV27; D remains unclear. The CDR3 has 15 amino acids. Germline V gene data show CDR1 as MNHEY and CDR2 as SMNVEV (reference sequence).

Within the sample, this clonotype is medium-sized. J is TRBJ1-2 and V is TRBV27; 10 positions agree with TRBD1. CDR1 and CDR2 from the germline V gene are MNHEY and SMNVEV (reference sequence). The V and J ends lost 6 bases and 3 bases, in that order; junction bases with no gene match: 4. The CDR3 loop spans 14 amino acids. CDR3 residues: CASRRDRGYYGYTF. CDR3 in DNA: TGTGCCAGCAGGAGGGACAGGGGTTACTATGGCTACACCTTC.

This clonotype ranks as medium-sized (0.01 to 0.1%). The chain combines TRBV27 with TRBJ1-2; weak D call: TRBD1 (5 bases). The germline gives CDR1 MNHEY, CDR2 SMNVEV (reference sequence). The CDR3 contains 13 residues. The V end was cut by 6 bases, the J end by 4 bases, with 12 bases between. CDR3 in amino acids: CASSPAGTYGYTF. CDR3 nucleotides: TGTGCCAGCAGCCCCGCGGGGACCTATGGCTACACCTTC.

Sample share makes this clonotype medium-sized. J is TRBJ1-1 and V is TRBV27, with 9 bases matching TRBD1. This CDR3 comprises 13 residues. In germline, CDR1 is MNHEY, CDR2 SMNVEV (reference sequence). Germline trimming cut 5 bases from V and 4 bases from J; bases unmatched to any gene: 2. CDR3 sequence reads: CASSPDRGTEAFF. In DNA form, the CDR3 reads TGTGCCAGCAGTCCGGACAGGGGCACTGAAGCTTTCTTT.

This clonotype is termed large (0.1 to 1%). The genes are TRBV28 and TRBJ2-3; D unclear. CDR1 is MDHEN and CDR2 is SYDVKM in the germline V gene. The ends were cut back, 2 bases at V and 0 bases at J, with 9 bases in the middle. The CDR3 is made up of 15 amino acids. This chain's CDR3 is CASSLQDPSTDTQYF. The CDR3 region has the DNA TGTGCCAGCAGTTTACAGGATCCAAGCACAGATACGCAGTATTTT.

By its share, this clonotype is medium-sized. The J gene is TRBJ2-1, the V gene TRBV9, with 10 bases that match TRBD1. The ends lost 0 bases at V and 5 bases at J; junction bases unmatched: 5. The CDR3 has 16 amino acids. CDR1 is SGDLS, CDR2 YYNGEE, per germline. The CDR3 DNA reads as TGTGCCAGCAGCGTAGCTAGAGGGACAGGGGACAATGAGCAGTTCTTC. This codes for CASSVARGTGDNEQFF.

This clonotype is medium-sized by share. This sequence joins TRBV7-2 and TRBJ2-1, with D uncertain. Looked up from germline, CDR1 is SGHTA and CDR2 is FQGNSA. CDR3 length: 15 residues. V lost 5 bases to trimming and J lost 5 bases, with 16 bases between them. For the CDR3, the DNA is TGTGCCAGCAGCCCTGGGTATTCTAAACACAATGAGCAGTTCTTC. Translated: CASSPGYSKHNEQFF.

By share of the sample, this clonotype is medium-sized. The chain couples TRBV30 to TRBJ2-2, with unresolved D. V was pared by 2 bases and J by 6 bases, with 7 bases between. This CDR3 has 12 residues. Per the germline V gene, CDR1 is GTSNPN and CDR2 is SVGIG (reference sequence). The CDR3 DNA is TGTGCCTGGAGTTCTCGTGCCGGGGAGCTGTTTTTT. Residues: CAWSSRAGELFF.

By sample share, this clonotype is large (0.1 to 1%). The chain employs TRBV7-2 and TRBJ1-2; D is unresolved. V lost 6 bases and J lost 1, with 18 bases in between. The CDR3 has 16 amino acids. Per the germline V gene, CDR1 is SGHTA and CDR2 is FQGNSA. The CDR3: CASSPVPPEFNYGYTF. CDR3 DNA: TGTGCCAGCAGTCCCGTTCCCCCCGAGTTTAACTATGGCTACACCTTC.

This clonotype is labeled as medium-sized. The chain uses TRBV27 and TRBJ1-1; maybe TRBD1 (6 bases). This CDR3 is built from 15 residues. In germline, CDR1 is MNHEY, CDR2 SMNVEV (reference sequence). Between the trimmed V and J ends, which lost 8 bases and 2 bases, there was a span of 18 bases. CDR3 residues: CASRSGGSRNTEAFF. The CDR3 DNA reads TGTGCCAGCCGCTCGGGGGGCAGCCGAAACACTGAAGCTTTCTTT.

As concerns this clonotype: Germline and junction disagree at one end, which may indicate a read error. The chain carries TRBV27 and TRBJ1-5, with D possibly being TRBD1 (6 bases). The CDR3 sequence is 15 residues long. CDR1 is MNHEY and CDR2 is SMNVEV in the germline V gene (reference sequence). Here the CDR3 DNA reads TGTGCCGGGGGACAAGGGGCGAGAATCAATCGGCCCCAGCATTTT. Translation gives CAGGQGARINRPQHF.

The rearrangement links TRBV5-5 to TRBJ2-5; a weak D match, TRBD2 (5 bases). This CDR3 region has 14 residues. The V end was cut by 1 base, the J end by 2 bases, with 9 bases between. The V gene's germline CDR1 is SGHKS and CDR2 YYEKEE (reference sequence). CDR3 in amino acids: CASSLLTRQETQYF. For the CDR3, the DNA is TGTGCCAGCAGCTTGCTTACTAGACAAGAGACCCAGTACTTC. The entire variable domain, with the rest obtained from reference TRBV5-5 and TRBJ2-5, is as follows: DAGVTQSPTHLIKTRGQQVTLRCSPISGHKSVSWYQQVLGQGPQFIFQYYEKEERGRGNFPDRFSARQFPNYSSELNVNALLLGDSALYLCASSLLTRQETQYFGPGTRLLVL.

This clonotype is termed medium-sized (0.01 to 0.1%). The genes are TRBV19 and TRBJ2-4; 7 bases agree with TRBD1. This CDR3 spans 16 amino acids. Germline assignment: CDR1 LNHDA and CDR2 SQIVND (reference sequence). The V and J ends lost 5 bases and 8 bases, in that order; junction bases with no gene match: 15. In DNA form, the CDR3 reads TGTGCCAGTAGTCCAACCGCGACAGGGTATAGAGACATTCAGTACTTC. This sequence encodes CASSPTATGYRDIQYF.

This clonotype rates as medium-sized. V gene TRBV20-1 combines with J gene TRBJ2-3; 7 nucleotides line up with TRBD1. Germline lookup yields CDR1 DFQATT and CDR2 SNEGSKA (reference sequence). This CDR3 is 15 amino acids long. V trimming: 5 bases; J trimming: 5 bases; junction bases outside the gene matches: 13. In DNA form, the CDR3 reads TGCAGTGCTCAAACCAGGGGGAGTGTGGAAGATACGCAGTATTTT. It is translated as CSAQTRGSVEDTQYF.

Relative to its sample, this clonotype is medium-sized. The rearrangement joins TRBV28 to TRBJ2-7; a weak D match, TRBD2 (6 bases). V lost 1 base and J 3 bases, leaving 10 bases between the germline ends. This CDR3 has 14 amino acids. CDR1 and CDR2 from the germline V gene are MDHEN and SYDVKM. Here the CDR3 DNA reads TGTGCCAGCAGTTTATCCGGGAGAGTCTACGAGCAGTACTTC. Its protein is CASSLSGRVYEQYF.

As regards this clonotype: At one boundary the junction diverges from the germline segment, which might be a read error. The rearrangement uses TRBV28 and TRBJ1-1; 7 bases line up with TRBD1. This CDR3 has 12 residues. The germline V gene encodes CDR1 MDHEN and CDR2 SYDVKM. The CDR3 bases are TGTGCCGGCAGCTTACAGGGGACTGAAGCTTTCTTT. Protein product: CAGSLQGTEAFF.

In this sample, this clonotype turned up many times. One end of the junction is discordant with germline, which a read error may explain. CDR3 in DNA: TGTGCCAGTAGTATTGAGAGTAAAACCATTCAGTACTTC. This encodes CASSIESKTIQYF. The chain uses TRBV19 and TRBJ2-4; no clear D. Per the germline V gene, CDR1 is LNHDA and CDR2 is SQIVND (reference sequence). The CDR3 spans 13 residues.

This clonotype qualifies as medium-sized. The gene calls are TRBV28 and TRBJ2-7, with 8 bases identical to TRBD2. Germline CDR1 is MDHEN and CDR2 is SYDVKM. The CDR3 is 13 amino acids. J gave up 3 bases and V 4 bases, and 2 bases lay outside the gene matches. CDR3 in amino acids: CASSSTSVYEQYF. The CDR3 bases are TGTGCCAGCAGTTCGACTAGCGTCTACGAGCAGTACTTC.

This clonotype qualifies as medium-sized. The V call is TRBV5-1, the J call TRBJ2-7; unclear D gene. Germline CDR1 SGHRS, CDR2 YFSETQ. The V gene lost 1 base and the J gene lost 0 bases, with 8 bases spanning the gap. There are 14 residues in the CDR3. CDR3 DNA sequence: TGCGCCAGCAGCTTGATAGGCAGCTCCTACGAGCAGTACTTC. This encodes CASSLIGSSYEQYF.

This clonotype was found a few times. The genes are TRBV5-1 and TRBJ2-7; D is possibly TRBD1 or TRBD2 (5 bases each). Germline loops: CDR1 SGHRS, CDR2 YFSETQ. This CDR3 comprises 14 residues. Trimming removed 4 bases from V and 2 bases from J, with 13 bases in between. The CDR3, as DNA: TGCGCCAGCAGCCCAACCGGGACCACCTACGAGCAGTACTTC. It yields the protein CASSPTGTTYEQYF. The complete variable domain, with remaining parts taken from reference TRBV5-1 and TRBJ2-7, reads KAGVTQTPRYLIKTRGQQVTLSCSPISGHRSVSWYQQTPGQGLQFLFEYFSETQRNKGNFPGRFSGRQFSNSRSEMNVSTLELGDSALYLCASSPTGTTYEQYFGPGTRLTVT.

This clonotype was picked up many times. This chain joins TRBV20-1 and TRBJ2-5; 12 nucleotides align to TRBD2. V lost 3 bases and J lost 7; bases outside the gene matches: 12. The CDR3 has 16 residues. CDR1 is DFQATT, CDR2 SNEGSKA, per germline (reference sequence). The CDR3: CSASEDETSGSGTQYF. CDR3 sequence (DNA): TGCAGTGCTAGTGAAGACGAGACTAGCGGGAGTGGGACCCAGTACTTC.